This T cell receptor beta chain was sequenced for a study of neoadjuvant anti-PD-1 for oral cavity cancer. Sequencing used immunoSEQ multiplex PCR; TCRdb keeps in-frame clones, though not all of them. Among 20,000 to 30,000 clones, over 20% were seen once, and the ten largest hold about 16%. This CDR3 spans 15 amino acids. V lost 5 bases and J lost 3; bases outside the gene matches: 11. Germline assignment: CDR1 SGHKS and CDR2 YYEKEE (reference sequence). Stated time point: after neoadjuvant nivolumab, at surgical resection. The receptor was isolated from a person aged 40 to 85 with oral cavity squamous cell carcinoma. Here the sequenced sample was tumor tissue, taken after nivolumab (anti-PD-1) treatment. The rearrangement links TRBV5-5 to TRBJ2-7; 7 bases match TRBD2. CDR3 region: CASSSLGGNGYEQYF. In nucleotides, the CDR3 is TGTGCCAGCAGTAGCTTGGGGGGGAATGGCTACGAGCAGTACTTC.